This TCR beta chain was observed in a study of response to subunit inactivated influenza vaccine. Overall study results and limits: T cells newly recruited by each seasonal influenza vaccination are few, the authors suggested.

The CDR3 runs to 11 residues. The V gene lost 3 bases and the J gene lost 5 bases, with 5 bases spanning the gap. A single record per CDR3 protein comes from TCRdb applying MiXCR to the RT-PCR reads. This table holds approximately 170,000 distinct CDR3 sequences, around 12% found once. Concerning this clonotype itself: Its antigen is unknown.

These same data were also listed under a study on T cells expressing NK-cell markers. That source reports: Generation of TCR beta cDNA was performed by 5'RACE template switching incorporating UMIs. There were seven HCMV-seropositive donors and one seronegative donor among the eight sequenced. The same clonotypes also predominated in the CD3+CD56-NKG2C+ fraction of several donors. Clarity on HCMV specificity was lacking for the expanded NKG2C+ T cell clones.

Source: CD8+ T cells sorted from PBMCs, taken 12 days after vaccination. The sequence was collected from a man over 45 who received an inactivated influenza vaccine. This rearrangement joins TRBV12-3 or TRBV12-4 to TRBJ2-7; D not certain. The CDR3 DNA reads as TGTGCCAGCAGTTTTAGCCACGAGCAGTACTTC. Amino acid sequence: CASSFSHEQYF.